The sequence of this T cell receptor (beta chain) was determined in a study of technical replicates of blood from a handful of donors. V was clipped by 2 bases and J by 3 bases, with 5 bases between them. Germline CDR1 is SGHRS and CDR2 is YFSETQ. This CDR3 has 12 amino acids. This table comes from immunoSEQ multiplex PCR, and its TCRdb copy is limited to in-frame clones, with some not included. The sample shows about 81,000 clones, 95% to 97% of them seen only once. The sample consisted of T cells isolated from PBMCs. The TCR sequence derives from a human donor in good health. This rearrangement joins TRBV5-1 to TRBJ1-1; no reliable D call. CDR3 amino acids: CASSLADTEAFF. The CDR3, as DNA: TGCGCCAGCAGCTTAGCGGACACTGAAGCTTTCTTT.